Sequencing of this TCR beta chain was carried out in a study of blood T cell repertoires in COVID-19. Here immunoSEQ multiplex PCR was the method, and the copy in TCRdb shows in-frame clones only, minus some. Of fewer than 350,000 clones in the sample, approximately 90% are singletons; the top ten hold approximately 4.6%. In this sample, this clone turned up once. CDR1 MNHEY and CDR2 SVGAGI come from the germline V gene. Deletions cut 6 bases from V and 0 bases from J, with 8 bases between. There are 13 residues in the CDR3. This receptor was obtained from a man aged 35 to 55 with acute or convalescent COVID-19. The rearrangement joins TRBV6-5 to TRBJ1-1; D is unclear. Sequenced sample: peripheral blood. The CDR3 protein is CASRGGMNTEAFF. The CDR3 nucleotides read TGTGCCAGCAGGGGAGGAATGAACACTGAAGCTTTCTTT.